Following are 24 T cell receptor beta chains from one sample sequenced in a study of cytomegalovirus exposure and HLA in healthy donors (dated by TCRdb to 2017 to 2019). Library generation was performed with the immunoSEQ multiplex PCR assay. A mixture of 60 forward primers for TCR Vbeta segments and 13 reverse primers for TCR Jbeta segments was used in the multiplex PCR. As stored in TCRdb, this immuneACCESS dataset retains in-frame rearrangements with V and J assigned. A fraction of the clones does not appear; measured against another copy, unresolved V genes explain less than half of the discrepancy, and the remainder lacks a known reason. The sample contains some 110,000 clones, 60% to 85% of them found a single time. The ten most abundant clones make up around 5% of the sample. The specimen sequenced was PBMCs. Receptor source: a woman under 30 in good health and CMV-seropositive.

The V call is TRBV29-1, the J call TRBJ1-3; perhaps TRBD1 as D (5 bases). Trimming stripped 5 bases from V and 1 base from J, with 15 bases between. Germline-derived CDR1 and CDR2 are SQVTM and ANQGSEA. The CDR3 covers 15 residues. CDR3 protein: CSVYSGSVSGNTIYF. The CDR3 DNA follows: TGCAGCGTTTATTCAGGGTCCGTATCTGGAAACACCATATATTTT. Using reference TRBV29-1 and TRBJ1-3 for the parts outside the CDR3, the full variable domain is SAVISQKPSRDICQRGTSLTIQCQVDSQVTMMFWYRQQPGQSLTLIATANQGSEATYESGFVIDKFPISRPNLTFSTLTVSNMSPEDSSIYLCSVYSGSVSGNTIYFGEGSWLTVV.

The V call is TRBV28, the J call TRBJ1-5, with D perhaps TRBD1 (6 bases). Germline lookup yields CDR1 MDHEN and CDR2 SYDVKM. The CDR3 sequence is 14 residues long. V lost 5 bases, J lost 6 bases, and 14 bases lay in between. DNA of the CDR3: TGTGCCAGCAGTATTCAGGGGCGGAGTCAGCCCCAGCATTTT. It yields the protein CASSIQGRSQPQHF.

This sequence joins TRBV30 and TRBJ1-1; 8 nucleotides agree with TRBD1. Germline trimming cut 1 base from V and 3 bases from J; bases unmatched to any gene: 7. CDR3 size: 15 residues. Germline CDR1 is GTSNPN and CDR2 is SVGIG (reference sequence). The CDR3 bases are TGTGCCTGGAGTGAGGCCGGGACAGGCTACACTGAAGCTTTCTTT. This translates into CAWSEAGTGYTEAFF. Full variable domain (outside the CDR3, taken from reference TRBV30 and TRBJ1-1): SQTIHQWPATLVQPVGSPLSLECTVEGTSNPNLYWYRQAAGRGLQLLFYSVGIGQISSEVPQNLSASRPQDRQFILSSKKLLLSDSGFYLCAWSEAGTGYTEAFFGQGTRLTVV.

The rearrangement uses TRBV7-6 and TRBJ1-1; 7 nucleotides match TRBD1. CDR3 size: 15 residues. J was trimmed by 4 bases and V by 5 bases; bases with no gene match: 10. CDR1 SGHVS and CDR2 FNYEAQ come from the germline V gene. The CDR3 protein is CASSPRQGLSTEAFF. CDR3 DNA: TGTGCCAGCAGCCCTCGACAGGGCCTTAGCACTGAAGCTTTCTTT.

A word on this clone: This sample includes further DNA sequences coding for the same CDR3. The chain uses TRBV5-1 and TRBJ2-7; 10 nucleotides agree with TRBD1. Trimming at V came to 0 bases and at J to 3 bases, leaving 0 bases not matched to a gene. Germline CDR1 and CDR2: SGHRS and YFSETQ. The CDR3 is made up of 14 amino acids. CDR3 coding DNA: TGCGCCAGCAGCTTGGGGACAGGGGGCTACGAGCAGTACTTC. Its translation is CASSLGTGGYEQYF.

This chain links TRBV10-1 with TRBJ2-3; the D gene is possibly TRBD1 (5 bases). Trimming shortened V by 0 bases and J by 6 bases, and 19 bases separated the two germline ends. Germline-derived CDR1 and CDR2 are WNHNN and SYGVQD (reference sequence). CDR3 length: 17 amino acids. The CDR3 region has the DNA TGCGCCAGCAGTGAGTCAATTATGGGGCTGGGCAGCGATACGCAGTATTTT. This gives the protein CASSESIMGLGSDTQYF.

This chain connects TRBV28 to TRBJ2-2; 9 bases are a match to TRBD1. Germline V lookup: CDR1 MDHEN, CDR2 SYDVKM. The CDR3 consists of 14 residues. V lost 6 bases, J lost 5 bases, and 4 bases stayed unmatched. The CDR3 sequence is CASSLTGGTGELFF. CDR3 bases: TGTGCCAGCAGCTTGACAGGGGGGACCGGGGAGCTGTTTTTT.

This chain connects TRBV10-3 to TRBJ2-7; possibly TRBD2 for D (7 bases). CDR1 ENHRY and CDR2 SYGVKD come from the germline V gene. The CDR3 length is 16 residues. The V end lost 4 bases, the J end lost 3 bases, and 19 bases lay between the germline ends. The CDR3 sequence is CAISGGEGGSYYEQYF. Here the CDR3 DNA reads TGTGCCATCAGTGGAGGAGAGGGGGGGAGTTACTACGAGCAGTACTTC.

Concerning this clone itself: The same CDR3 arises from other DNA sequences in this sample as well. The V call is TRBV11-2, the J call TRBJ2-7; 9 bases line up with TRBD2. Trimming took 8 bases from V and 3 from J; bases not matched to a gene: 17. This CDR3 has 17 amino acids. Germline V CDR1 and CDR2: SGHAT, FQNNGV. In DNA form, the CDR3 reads TGTGCCAGCTCCCGAGTGACTAGCGGATTGGGATACTACGAGCAGTACTTC. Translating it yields CASSRVTSGLGYYEQYF.

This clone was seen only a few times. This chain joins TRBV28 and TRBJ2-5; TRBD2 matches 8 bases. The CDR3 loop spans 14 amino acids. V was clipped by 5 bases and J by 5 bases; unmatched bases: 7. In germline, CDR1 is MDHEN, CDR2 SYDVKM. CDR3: CASSRGGVGETQYF. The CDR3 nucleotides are TGTGCCAGCAGTCGGGGGGGAGTTGGGGAGACCCAGTACTTC.

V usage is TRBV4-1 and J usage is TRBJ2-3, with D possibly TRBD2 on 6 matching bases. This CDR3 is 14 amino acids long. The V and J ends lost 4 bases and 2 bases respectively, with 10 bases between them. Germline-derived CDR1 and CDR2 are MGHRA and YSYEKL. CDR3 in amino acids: CASSLWDFTDTQYF. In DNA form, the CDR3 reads TGCGCCAGCAGCCTCTGGGACTTCACAGATACGCAGTATTTT.

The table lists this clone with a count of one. CDR3 sequence reads: CASSIDRDFNAQHF. The CDR3 bases are TGTGCCAGCAGCATCGACAGGGACTTCAACGCCCAGCATTTT. This chain connects TRBV11-2 to TRBJ1-5; 7 positions match TRBD1. The CDR3 extends over 14 amino acids. The germline CDR1 and CDR2 sequences are SGHAT and FQNNGV. V gave up 5 bases and J gave up 11 bases; unmatched junction bases: 12. The full variable domain, completed using reference TRBV11-2 and TRBJ1-5, is EAGVAQSPRYKIIEKRQSVAFWCNPISGHATLYWYQQILGQGPKLLIQFQNNGVVDDSQLPKDRFSAERLKGVDSTLKIQPAKLEDSAVYLCASSIDRDFNAQHFGDGTRLSIL.

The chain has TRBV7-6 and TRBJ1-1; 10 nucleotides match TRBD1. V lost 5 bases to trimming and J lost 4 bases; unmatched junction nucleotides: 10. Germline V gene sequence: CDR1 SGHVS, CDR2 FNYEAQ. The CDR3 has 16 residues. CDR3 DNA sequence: TGTGCCAGCAGCACTTTCGAGCGGGACAGGGGCACTGAAGCTTTCTTT. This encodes CASSTFERDRGTEAFF.

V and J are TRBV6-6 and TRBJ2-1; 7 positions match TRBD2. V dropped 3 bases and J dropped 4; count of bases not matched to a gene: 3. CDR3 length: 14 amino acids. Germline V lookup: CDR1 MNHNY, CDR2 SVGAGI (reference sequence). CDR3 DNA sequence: TGTGCCAGCAGTTATACTAGCGCGTACAATGAGCAGTTCTTC. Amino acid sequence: CASSYTSAYNEQFF.

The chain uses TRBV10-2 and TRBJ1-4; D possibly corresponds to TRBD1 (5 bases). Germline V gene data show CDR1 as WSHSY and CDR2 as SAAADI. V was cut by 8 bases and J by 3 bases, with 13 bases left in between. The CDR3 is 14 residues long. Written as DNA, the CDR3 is TGCGCCAGCGCTATTCGACAGCCTAATGAAAAACTGTTTTTT. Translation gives CASAIRQPNEKLFF.

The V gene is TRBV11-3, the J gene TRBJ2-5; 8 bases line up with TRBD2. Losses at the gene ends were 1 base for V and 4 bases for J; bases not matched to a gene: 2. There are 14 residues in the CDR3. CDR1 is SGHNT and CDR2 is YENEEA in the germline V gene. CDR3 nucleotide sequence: TGTGCCAGCAGCTTAGCGGGAGGGCCAGAGACCCAGTACTTC. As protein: CASSLAGGPETQYF.

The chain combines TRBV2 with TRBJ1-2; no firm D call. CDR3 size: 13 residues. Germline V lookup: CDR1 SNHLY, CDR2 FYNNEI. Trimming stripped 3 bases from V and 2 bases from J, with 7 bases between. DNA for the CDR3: TGTGCCAGCAGTGAGGAGGGAAACTATGGCTACACCTTC. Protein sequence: CASSEEGNYGYTF.

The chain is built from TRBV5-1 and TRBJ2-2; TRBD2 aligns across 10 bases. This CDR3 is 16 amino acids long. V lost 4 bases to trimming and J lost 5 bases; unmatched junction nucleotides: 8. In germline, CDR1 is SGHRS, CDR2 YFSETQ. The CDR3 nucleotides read TGCGCCAGCAGCCCGAGTACTAGCGGGATGACCGGGGAGCTGTTTTTT. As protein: CASSPSTSGMTGELFF.

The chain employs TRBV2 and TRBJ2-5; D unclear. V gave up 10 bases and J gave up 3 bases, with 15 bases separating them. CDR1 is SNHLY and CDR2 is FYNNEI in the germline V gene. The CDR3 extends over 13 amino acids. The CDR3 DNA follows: TGTGCCACCTCCATCCAGAGGAAAGAGACCCAGTACTTC. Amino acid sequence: CATSIQRKETQYF.

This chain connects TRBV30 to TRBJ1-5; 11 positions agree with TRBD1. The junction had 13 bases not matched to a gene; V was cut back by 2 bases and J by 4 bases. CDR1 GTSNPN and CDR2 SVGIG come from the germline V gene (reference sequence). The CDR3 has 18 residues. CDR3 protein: CAWSLLTPGTGGNQPQHF. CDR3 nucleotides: TGTGCCTGGAGTCTCCTCACTCCCGGGACAGGGGGGAATCAGCCCCAGCATTTT.

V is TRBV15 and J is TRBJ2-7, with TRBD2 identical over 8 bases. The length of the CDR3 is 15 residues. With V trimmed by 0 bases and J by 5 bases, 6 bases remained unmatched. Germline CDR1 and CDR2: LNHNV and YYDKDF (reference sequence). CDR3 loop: CATSRDTGRAHEQYF. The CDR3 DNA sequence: TGTGCCACCAGCAGAGATACCGGGAGGGCCCACGAGCAGTACTTC. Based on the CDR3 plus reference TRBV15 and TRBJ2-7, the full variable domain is DAMVIQNPRYQVTQFGKPVTLSCSQTLNHNVMYWYQQKSSQAPKLLFHYYDKDFNNEADTPDNFQSRRPNTSFCFLDIRSPGLGDTAMYLCATSRDTGRAHEQYFGPGTRLTVT.

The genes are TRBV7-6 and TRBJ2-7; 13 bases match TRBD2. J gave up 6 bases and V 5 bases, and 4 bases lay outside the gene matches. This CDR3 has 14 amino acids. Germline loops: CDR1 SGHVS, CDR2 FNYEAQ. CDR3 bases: TGTGCCAGCAGCGAACGACTAGCGGGAGGCGAGCAGTACTTC. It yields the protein CASSERLAGGEQYF.

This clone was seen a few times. CDR3 bases: TGTGCCAGCAGTTGGGACATCAGAACCTACGAGCAGTACTTC. Encoded protein: CASSWDIRTYEQYF. V is TRBV6-6 and J is TRBJ2-7, with D tentatively TRBD1 (6 bases). V was trimmed by 4 bases and J by 2 bases, leaving 12 bases between them. Germline V gene lookup returns CDR1 MNHNY and CDR2 SVGAGI (reference sequence). CDR3 length equals 14 residues.

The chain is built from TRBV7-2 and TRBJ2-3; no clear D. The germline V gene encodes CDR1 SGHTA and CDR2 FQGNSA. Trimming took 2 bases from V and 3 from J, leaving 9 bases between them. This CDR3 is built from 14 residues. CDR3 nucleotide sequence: TGTGCCAGCAGCTTAAATCAGTTAACAGATACGCAGTATTTT. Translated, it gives CASSLNQLTDTQYF. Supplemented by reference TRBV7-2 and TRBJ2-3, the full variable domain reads GAGVSQSPSNKVTEKGKDVELRCDPISGHTALYWYRQSLGQGLEFLIYFQGNSAPDKSGLPSDRFSAERTGGSVSTLTIQRTQQEDSAVYLCASSLNQLTDTQYFGPGTRLTVL.